This TCR beta chain is drawn from a study of blood T cell repertoires in COVID-19. Study-level information: Samples representing acute and convalescent COVID-19 were sourced from the United States, Italy and Spain. Nucleic acid was either cDNA or gDNA, and it came from T cells, B-cell-depleted T cells, or PBMCs.

As handled by the study authors: For nucleated cells, counts were estimated from reference gene primer amplification. Some clones are missing from TCRdb's copy, which holds only in-frame ones; the method was immunoSEQ multiplex PCR. The D gene and trimming were derived from the DNA, and the V and J assignments and clone size from that table. The sample contains more than 250,000 clones, around 82% of which appear only once. Trimming pared 6 bases from V and 4 bases from J, leaving 6 bases between. CDR3 length: 11 amino acids. The germline V gene has CDR1 DFQATT and CDR2 SNEGSKA (reference sequence). This clonotype originated in a woman aged 50 to 60 with acute or convalescent COVID-19. Sequencing was done on a sample of peripheral blood. The chain has TRBV20-1 and TRBJ1-4; D gene unclear. Here the CDR3 DNA reads TGCAGTGCCCCTTTTAATGAAAAACTGTTTTTT. Protein product: CSAPFNEKLFF.